A selection of T cell receptor beta chains follows, all from one sample in a study of regulatory T cells in long-lasting Graves disease. TCRdb recomputed calls from the multiplex PCR reads with MiXCR, one row per CDR3 protein. The data hold fewer than 350,000 distinct CDR3 sequences, with 15% to 20% observed a single time. Here the sequenced sample was peripheral blood mononuclear cells (PBMCs), taken at new diagnosis, from a patient treated with antithyroid drugs. The receptors stem from a female donor with Graves disease. The CDR3 runs from the conserved cysteine through the conserved F or W. Fields, in order: D gene, J gene, V gene, clone size, CDR3 protein, CDR3 DNA. D genes are given only for firm matches. Size tells how often a clone was seen (once, few, many) or the class of an expanded clone, and some rows leave it out.

>NA|TRBJ1-1|TRBV10-1|NA
CASSAGVNTEAFF
TGCGCCAGCAGTGCGGGGGTTAACACTGAAGCTTTCTTT
>NA|TRBJ2-3|TRBV30|many
CAWSYGGPSTDTQYF
TGTGCCTGGAGTTACGGAGGGCCGAGCACAGATACGCAGTATTTT
>TRBD1|TRBJ1-1|TRBV12-3/TRBV12-4|many
CASSLPGQANTEAFF
TGTGCCAGCAGCTTACCGGGACAGGCGAACACTGAAGCTTTCTTT
>TRBD2|TRBJ2-1|TRBV15|NA
CATSRESSGKPSDYNEQFF
TGTGCCACCAGCAGAGAAAGTAGCGGGAAACCATCGGATTACAATGAGCAGTTCTTC
>NA|TRBJ1-3|TRBV20-1|many
CSGRSSGNTIYF
TGCTCGGGACGGTCCTCTGGAAACACCATATATTTT
>NA|TRBJ1-1|TRBV10-3|many
CAISGALDTEAFF
TGTGCCATCAGTGGGGCGCTGGACACTGAAGCTTTCTTT
>TRBD2|TRBJ2-7|TRBV27|many
CASGTSGSDEQYF
TGTGCCAGCGGGACTAGCGGGAGTGACGAGCAGTACTTC
>NA|TRBJ1-2|TRBV9|NA
CASSVVASGSFGYTF
TGTGCCAGCAGCGTAGTAGCGTCGGGCTCCTTTGGCTACACCTTC
>NA|TRBJ1-6|TRBV7-9|many
CASSLGPVGSSPLHF
TGTGCCAGCAGCTTGGGCCCAGTCGGTTCATCACCCCTCCACTTT
>NA|TRBJ2-3|TRBV11-2|NA
CASRKPGLRTDTQYF
TGTGCCAGCAGAAAACCAGGGTTGCGCACAGATACGCAGTATTTT
>NA|TRBJ2-7|TRBV12-3/TRBV12-4|many
CASSPFIQAFYF
TGTGCCAGCAGCCCCTTTATCCAGGCCTTCTACTTC
>TRBD2|TRBJ2-3|TRBV12-3/TRBV12-4|NA
CASTLGLAGGEDTQYF
TGTGCCAGCACCCTCGGACTAGCGGGAGGGGAAGATACGCAGTATTTT
>TRBD1|TRBJ1-5|TRBV4-2|once
CASSQTQGQGGNQPQHF
TGTGCCAGCAGCCAAACCCAAGGACAGGGGGGCAATCAGCCCCAGCATTTT
>TRBD2|TRBJ2-5|TRBV12-3/TRBV12-4|many
CASSPPPWTSGAQFGETQYF
TGTGCCAGCAGCCCTCCCCCTTGGACTAGCGGAGCCCAGTTCGGAGAGACCCAGTACTTC
>TRBD2|TRBJ2-7|TRBV11-2|many
CASSLRWYRWFATSVSYEQYF
TGTGCCAGCAGCTTAAGATGGTATAGATGGTTTGCTACTAGCGTATCCTACGAGCAGTACTTC
>NA|TRBJ1-2|TRBV30|many
CAWKKELGNYGYTF
TGTGCCTGGAAAAAGGAACTGGGGAACTATGGCTACACCTTC
>NA|TRBJ1-1|TRBV20-1|NA
CSAREGWTEAFF
TGCAGTGCCCGAGAGGGGTGGACTGAAGCTTTCTTT
>TRBD2|TRBJ2-1|TRBV11-2|many
CASSRTSGGNEQFF
TGTGCCAGCAGCCGGACTAGCGGGGGCAATGAGCAGTTCTTC
>NA|TRBJ2-1|TRBV24-1|many
CATSEGRGEQFF
TGTGCCACCAGTGAGGGGCGAGGTGAGCAGTTCTTC
>NA|TRBJ1-1|TRBV29-1|NA
CSVERPQDTEAFF
TGCAGCGTTGAACGGCCCCAGGACACTGAAGCTTTCTTT
>TRBD1|TRBJ1-4|TRBV27|many
CASRRTRQGAGEKLFF
TGTGCCAGCAGACGAACACGACAGGGGGCGGGTGAAAAACTGTTTTTT